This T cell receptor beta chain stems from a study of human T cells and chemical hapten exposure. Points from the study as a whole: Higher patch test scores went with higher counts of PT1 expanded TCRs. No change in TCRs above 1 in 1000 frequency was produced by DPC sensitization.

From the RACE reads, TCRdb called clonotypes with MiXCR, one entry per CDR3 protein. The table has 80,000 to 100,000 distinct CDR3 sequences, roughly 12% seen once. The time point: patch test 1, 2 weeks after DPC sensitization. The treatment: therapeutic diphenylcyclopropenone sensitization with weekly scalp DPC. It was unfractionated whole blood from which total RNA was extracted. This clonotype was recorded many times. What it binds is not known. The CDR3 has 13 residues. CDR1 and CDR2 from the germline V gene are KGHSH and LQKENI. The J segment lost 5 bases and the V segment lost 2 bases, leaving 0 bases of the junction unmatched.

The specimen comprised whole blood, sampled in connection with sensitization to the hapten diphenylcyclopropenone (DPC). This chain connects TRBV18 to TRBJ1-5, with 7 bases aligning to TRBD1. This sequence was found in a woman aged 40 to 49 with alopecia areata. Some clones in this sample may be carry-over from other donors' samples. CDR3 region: CASSPGQDQPQHF. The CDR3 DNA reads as TGTGCCAGCTCACCAGGACAGGATCAGCCCCAGCATTTT. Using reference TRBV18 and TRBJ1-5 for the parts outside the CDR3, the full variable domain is NAGVMQNPRHLVRRRGQEARLRCSPMKGHSHVYWYRQLPEEGLKFMVYLQKENIIDESGMPKERFSAEFPKEGPSILRIQQVVRGDSAAYFCASSPGQDQPQHFGDGTRLSIL.